The 19 T cell receptor beta chains presented below share a single source sample, sequenced in a study of blood T cells in healthy people across ages. Sample-barcoded 5' priming and a J-beta primer mix drove a second PCR of about 7 to 11 cycles. Each CDR3 protein gets one entry after TCRdb re-called the 5' RACE reads with MiXCR. The table includes some 1.6 million distinct CDR3 sequences, approximately 32% detected once. The sample taken for sequencing was blood. The receptors here all came from a woman under 40 in good health.

This rearrangement joins TRBV20-1 to TRBJ1-4; D remains unclear. The CDR3 runs to 14 residues. Trimming cost V 1 base and J 8 bases, with 14 bases left between them. CDR1 and CDR2 (germline): DFQATT, SNEGSKA (reference sequence). CDR3 amino acids: CSARAYKLEEKLFF. CDR3 nucleotides: TGCAGTGCTAGAGCGTACAAGCTAGAAGAAAAACTGTTTTTT.

This clonotype has a handful of counts. The CDR3 coding sequence is TGTGCCAGCAGTGCCGGACTAGCGTCTAGCACAGATACGCAGTATTTT. It is translated as CASSAGLASSTDTQYF. The chain links TRBV6-1 to TRBJ2-3, with 9 bases identical to TRBD2. Germline V gives CDR1 MNHNS, CDR2 SASEGT. This CDR3 contains 16 residues. J was trimmed by 0 bases and V by 4 bases; bases with no gene match: 5.

The genes are TRBV6-1 and TRBJ2-7; 8 nucleotides line up with TRBD1. Trimming cost V 6 bases and J 4 bases; bases outside gene matches: 8. The CDR3 contains 14 residues. Germline V gene sequence: CDR1 MNHNS, CDR2 SASEGT. The CDR3 DNA reads TGTGCCAGCAGCGCGATGGACAGGGAATACGAGCAGTACTTC. Amino acids: CASSAMDREYEQYF.

The sample holds a few counts of this clonotype. It may be a read error: a sequence one base away is much more abundant. The V gene is TRBV11-2, the J gene TRBJ2-7; TRBD2 matches at 7 bases. The CDR3 loop spans 12 amino acids. Germline V gene lookup returns CDR1 SGHAT and CDR2 FQNNGV. Germline trimming cut 5 bases from V and 6 bases from J; bases unmatched to any gene: 4. CDR3 bases: TGTGCCAGCAGCCGCCCGGGGGGCGAGCAGTACTTC. It yields the protein CASSRPGGEQYF.

The table lists this clonotype with a count of one. V is TRBV21-1 and J is TRBJ2-7; TRBD1 was called by the table and not checked on the DNA. TRBV21-1 is an annotated pseudogene. The length of the CDR3 is 16 residues. The DNA for the CDR3 is TGTGCCAGCAGCAAAGTGGCAGGGGCCTTATCCTACGAGCAGTACTTC. Residues: CASSKVAGALSYEQYF.

V usage is TRBV28 and J usage is TRBJ2-7, with D uncertain. Trimming shortened V by 6 bases and J by 5 bases, and 14 bases separated the two germline ends. The CDR3 runs to 13 residues. Germline V gene data show CDR1 as MDHEN and CDR2 as SYDVKM. The CDR3 DNA reads TGTGCCAGCAGACTACTACTCAGAAACGAGCAGTACTTC. Translated, it gives CASRLLLRNEQYF.

The chain combines TRBV20-1 with TRBJ2-5, with D maybe TRBD2 (5 bases). Germline V lookup: CDR1 DFQATT, CDR2 SNEGSKA (reference sequence). There are 11 residues in the CDR3. V was pared by 6 bases and J by 5 bases, with 10 bases between. CDR3 nucleotide sequence: TGCAGTGCCCAAGGCGGGGAGACCCAGTACTTC. It encodes CSAQGGETQYF.

This chain connects TRBV20-1 to TRBJ2-4; D not certain. The CDR3 consists of 14 residues. Trimming shortened V by 0 bases and J by 7 bases, and 13 bases separated the two germline ends. Germline V gene lookup returns CDR1 DFQATT and CDR2 SNEGSKA (reference sequence). This CDR3 is CSARDEATLNIQYF. CDR3 nucleotides: TGCAGTGCTAGAGATGAGGCGACACTCAACATTCAGTACTTC.

This clonotype occurred many times. The rearrangement uses TRBV5-1 and TRBJ2-7; TRBD1 agrees at 8 bases. Germline V gives CDR1 SGHRS, CDR2 YFSETQ. The CDR3 contains 13 residues. V lost 1 base, J lost 7 bases, and 4 bases stayed unmatched. The CDR3 loop is CASSLSGGQEQYF. CDR3 DNA sequence: TGCGCCAGCAGCTTGTCAGGGGGCCAGGAGCAGTACTTC.

This chain connects TRBV7-9 to TRBJ1-1; D is possibly TRBD1 (6 bases). The CDR3 has 16 amino acids. Per germline, CDR1 SEHNR and CDR2 FQNEAQ (reference sequence). The ends were cut back, 5 bases at V and 3 bases at J, with 19 bases in the middle. The CDR3 nucleotides read TGTGCCAGCAGCCCAAGGATGGGGGCTGTTGACACTGAAGCTTTCTTT. Residues: CASSPRMGAVDTEAFF.

V usage is TRBV10-3 and J usage is TRBJ2-3; 7 bases align to TRBD2. The CDR3 sequence is 17 residues long. V shed 0 bases, J shed 2 bases, and the junction held 8 bases outside the gene matches. Germline V gene lookup returns CDR1 ENHRY and CDR2 SYGVKD. CDR3: CAISESRGEVNTDTQYF. The DNA of the CDR3 is TGTGCCATCAGTGAGTCACGGGGGGAGGTCAACACAGATACGCAGTATTTT.

This clonotype was seen more than once but under ten times. The J gene is TRBJ2-1, the V gene TRBV3-1; a possible D gene is TRBD1 (6 bases). V was clipped by 1 base and J by 8 bases, with 18 bases between them. This CDR3 is built from 16 residues. Per the germline V gene, CDR1 is LGHDT and CDR2 is YNNKEL (reference sequence). This CDR3 reads CASSQAGQGIGDEQFF. The CDR3 DNA reads as TGTGCCAGCAGCCAAGCGGGGCAGGGGATTGGGGATGAGCAGTTCTTC.

This clonotype was observed a few times. The chain couples TRBV6-1 to TRBJ1-2, with a weak D call TRBD1 (5 bases). Germline values: CDR1 MNHNS, CDR2 SASEGT. Trimming took off 5 bases at V and 3 bases at J, with 19 bases between the two ends. This CDR3 spans 16 amino acids. CDR3 DNA sequence: TGTGCCAGCAGTAGAACCGGGACGGCCGGTTACTATGGCTACACCTTC. Its translation: CASSRTGTAGYYGYTF.

This sequence joins TRBV5-1 and TRBJ2-1; TRBD2 aligns across 8 bases. V gave up 7 bases and J gave up 0 bases; unmatched junction bases: 6. The CDR3 extends over 15 amino acids. Germline loops: CDR1 SGHRS, CDR2 YFSETQ. The CDR3 spells CASRPREGSYNEQFF. The DNA for the CDR3 is TGCGCCAGCCGTCCCCGGGAGGGCTCCTACAATGAGCAGTTCTTC.

This clonotype has at least ten counts. J is TRBJ2-1 and V is TRBV4-1; D is perhaps TRBD1 or TRBD2 (5 bases each). The CDR3 is made up of 15 amino acids. Germline loops: CDR1 MGHRA, CDR2 YSYEKL. V shed 1 base and J shed 3 bases, with 10 bases lying between them. The CDR3 DNA follows: TGCGCCAGCAGCCAAGTCTCGAGGGGCTACAATGAGCAGTTCTTC. It translates to CASSQVSRGYNEQFF.

The rearrangement links TRBV3-1 to TRBJ2-5, with a possible D match to TRBD1 (6 bases). Per germline, CDR1 LGHDT and CDR2 YNNKEL (reference sequence). CDR3 length equals 13 residues. V was clipped by 5 bases and J by 11 bases, with 18 bases between them. CDR3 loop: CASSSNPGTTQYF. Here the CDR3 DNA reads TGTGCCAGCAGCTCAAACCCGGGGACAACGCAGTACTTC.

This chain uses TRBV27 with TRBJ2-7, with no clear D. The CDR3 is 15 residues long. CDR1 and CDR2 (germline): MNHEY, SMNVEV (reference sequence). V lost 2 bases and J lost 3, with 14 bases in between. This CDR3 reads CASSLQPVGNYEQYF. Written as DNA, the CDR3 is TGTGCCAGCAGTTTACAGCCGGTAGGAAACTACGAGCAGTACTTC.

This clonotype was observed a few times. Mismatch with germline at one junction end may stem from a read error. This chain joins TRBV27 and TRBJ1-2, with a tentative D call TRBD1 (6 bases). Germline V lookup: CDR1 MNHEY, CDR2 SMNVEV (reference sequence). The CDR3 contains 14 residues. The CDR3 coding sequence is TGTGTCAGCAGCCCCCCAGGGGTTAACTATGGCTACACCTTC. It encodes CVSSPPGVNYGYTF.

This clonotype was observed at least ten times. A junction end diverges from the germline sequence, so it may reflect a read error. The chain couples TRBV29-1 to TRBJ2-7; 7 nucleotides line up with TRBD2. CDR3 length equals 12 residues. Germline values: CDR1 SQVTM, CDR2 ANQGSEA. The CDR3 is CSVSTSSHEQYF. In DNA, the CDR3 is TGCAGCGTTTCGACTAGCTCCCACGAGCAGTACTTC.